This T cell receptor (beta chain) stems from a study of human T cells and chemical hapten exposure. Study in general: Researchers reported sensitizing a roughly 2 cm by roughly 2 cm upper inner arm skin site with 2% DPC.

Time point indicated: patch test 2, 6 weeks after DPC sensitization. Described treatment: therapeutic diphenylcyclopropenone sensitization with weekly scalp DPC. TCRdb recomputed calls from the RACE reads with MiXCR, one row per CDR3 protein. Among around 82,000 distinct CDR3 sequences listed, less than 8.5% were seen once. The CDR3 is 14 amino acids. Unmatched junction bases numbered 8, after V lost 6 bases and J lost 10 bases. The V gene's germline CDR1 is DFQATT and CDR2 SNEGSKA (reference sequence). This clonotype was observed many times. J is TRBJ2-1 and V is TRBV20-1, with TRBD2 matching over 14 bases. The sample in question was whole blood, obtained in connection with sensitization to the hapten diphenylcyclopropenone (DPC). This receptor was identified in a woman aged 25 to 39 with alopecia areata. Some clones in this sample may be carry-over from other donors' samples. The CDR3 DNA follows: TGCAGTGCCGTGACTAGCGGGGGGGCCAGGGAGCAGTTCTTC. Its protein product is CSAVTSGGAREQFF.